The 3 T cell receptor beta chains listed next were all sequenced from one sample in a study of blood T cell repertoires in COVID-19. Sequencing used immunoSEQ multiplex PCR; TCRdb keeps in-frame clones, though not all of them. The sample holds over 30,000 clones, roughly nine tenths seen once. Material for sequencing was peripheral blood. The receptors derive from a human donor in a cohort sampled during active COVID-19.

The chain links TRBV9 to TRBJ1-6; D not resolved. This CDR3 has 15 residues. Germline V gene lookup returns CDR1 SGDLS and CDR2 YYNGEE. V lost 6 bases, J lost 4 bases, and 14 bases lay in between. CDR3 sequence: CASTQRDRYNSPLHF. CDR3 coding DNA: TGTGCCAGCACCCAGAGGGATCGGTATAATTCACCCCTCCACTTT.

Comments on this clone: At one end the junction does not follow the germline gene, possibly because of a read error. V and J are TRBV19 and TRBJ1-2; TRBD1 agrees at 7 bases. Germline V gives CDR1 LNHDA, CDR2 SQIVND (reference sequence). The CDR3 is 16 amino acids. CDR3 residues: CASSITGVLLNSGYTF. CDR3 nucleotide sequence: TGTGCCAGTAGTATAACAGGGGTATTACTTAACTCTGGCTACACCTTC.

The chain joins TRBV5-1 to TRBJ2-1; weak D call: TRBD1 (5 bases). The length of the CDR3 is 14 residues. The germline gives CDR1 SGHRS, CDR2 YFSETQ. V lost 2 bases, J lost 3 bases, and 9 bases lay in between. Written as DNA, the CDR3 is TGCGCCAGCAGCTTAAATCAGGGCTACAATGAGCAGTTCTTC. It encodes CASSLNQGYNEQFF.